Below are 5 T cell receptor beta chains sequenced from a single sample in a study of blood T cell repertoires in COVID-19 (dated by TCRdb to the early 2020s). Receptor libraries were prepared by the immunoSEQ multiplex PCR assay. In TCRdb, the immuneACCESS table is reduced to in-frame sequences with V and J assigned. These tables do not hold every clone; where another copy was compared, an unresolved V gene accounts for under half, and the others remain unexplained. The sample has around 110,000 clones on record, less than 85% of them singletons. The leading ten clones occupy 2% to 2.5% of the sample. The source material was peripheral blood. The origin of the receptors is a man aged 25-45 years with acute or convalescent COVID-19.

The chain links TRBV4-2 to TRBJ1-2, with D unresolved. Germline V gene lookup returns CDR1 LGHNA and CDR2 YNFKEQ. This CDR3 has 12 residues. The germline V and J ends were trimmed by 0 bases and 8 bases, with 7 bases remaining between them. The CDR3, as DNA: TGTGCCAGCAGCCAAGATTTAGAGGGCTACACCTTC. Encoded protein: CASSQDLEGYTF.

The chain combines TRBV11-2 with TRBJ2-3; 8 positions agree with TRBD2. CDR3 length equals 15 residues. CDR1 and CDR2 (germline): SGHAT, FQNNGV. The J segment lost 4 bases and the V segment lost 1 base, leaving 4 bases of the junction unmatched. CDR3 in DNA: TGTGCCAGCAGCTTAGTCGGGGGGGCCGCAGATACGCAGTATTTT. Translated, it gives CASSLVGGAADTQYF.

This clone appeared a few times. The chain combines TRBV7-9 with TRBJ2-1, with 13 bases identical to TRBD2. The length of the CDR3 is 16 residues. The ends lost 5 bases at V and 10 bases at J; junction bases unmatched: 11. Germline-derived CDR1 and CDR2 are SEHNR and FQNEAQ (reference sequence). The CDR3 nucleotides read TGTGCCAGCAGCCTCCCGACTAGCGGGGGGTTCGGGGAGCAGTTCTTC. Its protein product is CASSLPTSGGFGEQFF.

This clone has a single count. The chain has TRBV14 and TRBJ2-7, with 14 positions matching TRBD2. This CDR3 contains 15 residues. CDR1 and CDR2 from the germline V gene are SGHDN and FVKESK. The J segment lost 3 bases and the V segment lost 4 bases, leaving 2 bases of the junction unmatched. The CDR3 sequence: CASSRGLAGGYEQYV. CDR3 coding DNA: TGTGCCAGCAGCCGCGGACTAGCGGGAGGCTACGAGCAGTACGTC.

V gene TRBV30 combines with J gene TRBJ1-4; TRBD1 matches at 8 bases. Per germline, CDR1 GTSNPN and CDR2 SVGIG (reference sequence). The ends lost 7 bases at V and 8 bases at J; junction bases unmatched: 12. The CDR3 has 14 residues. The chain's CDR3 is CAYYGQGLGEKLFF. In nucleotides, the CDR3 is TGTGCCTACTACGGACAGGGCTTGGGGGAAAAACTGTTTTTT.